The rows below give T cell receptor beta chains drawn from one sample of a study of early T cells in non-severe SARS-CoV-2 infection. TCRdb recomputed calls from the 5' RACE reads with MiXCR, one row per CDR3 protein. The table lists tens of thousands of distinct CDR3 sequences, roughly 9.9% of them singletons. Sequencing was done on a sample of whole blood. These receptors came from an adult who was a healthcare worker with PCR-confirmed SARS-CoV-2 infection or an uninfected control (not recorded which). The CDR3 runs from the conserved cysteine through the conserved F or W. The D gene is left open where the match is weak. Clone size, where shown, is once, few, many, or a class for clones that have expanded.

clone size | J gene | D gene | V gene | CDR3 DNA | CDR3 protein
many | TRBJ1-2 | - | TRBV12-3/TRBV12-4 | TGTGCCAGCAGTTTAAGCCGGACGAGACAGTCCTATGGCTACACCTTC | CASSLSRTRQSYGYTF
many | TRBJ2-7 | - | TRBV11-2 | TGTGCCAGCAGCGCGTCGGGGACCGCTAAGTACGAGCAGTACTTC | CASSASGTAKYEQYF
- | TRBJ2-1 | - | TRBV11-3 | TGTGCCAGCAGCTTAGATCCCGCCTCGGATGAGCAGTTCTTC | CASSLDPASDEQFF
many | TRBJ2-7 | TRBD2 | TRBV20-1 | TGCAGTGCTAGAGTAGGGGTAGCGGGACGACACGAGCAGTACTTC | CSARVGVAGRHEQYF
many | TRBJ1-2 | TRBD1 | TRBV29-1 | TGCAGCGTCCCCGAGACAGGGCTGGGGGGCTACACCTTC | CSVPETGLGGYTF
- | TRBJ2-2 | TRBD2 | TRBV9 | TGTGCCAGCAGCGTAGGCGGGGGGGCCGTCGGGGAGCTGTTTTTT | CASSVGGGAVGELFF
many | TRBJ2-6 | - | TRBV7-2 | TGTGCCAGCAGCTTGGGAGGGGCCAACGTCCTGACTTTC | CASSLGGANVLTF
few | TRBJ2-6 | TRBD1 | TRBV19 | TGTGCCAGTAGTTCCGGGACAGCGGACTCTGGGGCCAACGTCCTGACTTTC | CASSSGTADSGANVLTF
few | TRBJ2-3 | - | TRBV7-9 | TGTGCCAGCAGCTTACCATCTAGGGGGGTCATAACAGATACGCAGTATTTT | CASSLPSRGVITDTQYF
- | TRBJ1-2 | - | TRBV29-1 | TGCAGCGTTGAACGGGGCTATGGCTACACCTTC | CSVERGYGYTF
medium-sized | TRBJ2-7 | - | TRBV7-8 | TGTGCCAGCAGCGCGGGACAGACCTACGAGCAGTACTTC | CASSAGQTYEQYF
many | TRBJ2-4 | - | TRBV19 | TGTGCCAGTAGTATTACGGGGGCTCAAAACATTCAGTACTTC | CASSITGAQNIQYF
many | TRBJ2-1 | TRBD2 | TRBV6-5 | TGTGCCAGCAGTTCTCCTAGCGGGATGAACAATGAGCAGTTCTTC | CASSSPSGMNNEQFF
- | TRBJ1-3 | TRBD1 | TRBV6-6 | TGTGCCAGCAGTGCCGGGACAGCGCACTCTGGAAACACCATATATTTT | CASSAGTAHSGNTIYF
many | TRBJ2-2 | TRBD1 | TRBV7-2 | TGTGCCAGCAGCTTAGGAGTGAGTCGGACAGGGGGCAACACCGGGGAGCTGTTTTTT | CASSLGVSRTGGNTGELFF
many | TRBJ2-7 | TRBD1 | TRBV5-1 | TGCGCCAGCAGCTCGGGACAGTCGACTCTCTACGAGCAGTACTTC | CASSSGQSTLYEQYF
- | TRBJ2-7 | - | TRBV2 | TGTGCCAGCCTCTGGGACGGGCCCTCTACCGGGGAGCAGTACTTC | CASLWDGPSTGEQYF